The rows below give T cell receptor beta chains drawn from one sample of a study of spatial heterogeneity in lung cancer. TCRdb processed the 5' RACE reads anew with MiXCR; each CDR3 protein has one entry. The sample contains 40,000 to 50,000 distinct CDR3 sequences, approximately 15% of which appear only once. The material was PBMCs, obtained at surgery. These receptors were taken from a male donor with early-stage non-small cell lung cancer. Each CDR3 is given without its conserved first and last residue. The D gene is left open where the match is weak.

ASSPRGIGNQPQH	TRBV12-3/TRBV12-4	TRBJ1-5	13	.
ASSFPTVGSGELF	TRBV28	TRBJ2-2	13	.
ASSYGATNEKLF	TRBV27	TRBJ1-4	12	.
ASSLAHGEDYNSPLH	TRBV5-1	TRBJ1-6	15	.
ASSLGTSASYEQY	TRBV28	TRBJ2-7	13	TRBD2
ASSTNYNSPLH	TRBV5-1	TRBJ1-6	11	.
SARRRTSGSPSTDTQY	TRBV20-1	TRBJ2-3	16	TRBD2
SVEGLAGADGTDTQY	TRBV29-1	TRBJ2-3	15	TRBD2
ASSRGVGEQF	TRBV6-6	TRBJ2-1	10	.
ASSEGRVWTYEQY	TRBV12-3/TRBV12-4	TRBJ2-7	13	TRBD2
ASSLGASENSGYT	TRBV7-2	TRBJ1-2	13	.
ASSQDLAGIDTQY	TRBV4-3	TRBJ2-3	13	.
ASSPQGVSYNEQF	TRBV7-8	TRBJ2-1	13	.
ASSLIPGTDTQY	TRBV7-2	TRBJ2-3	12	.
AISERGASSDTQY	TRBV10-3	TRBJ2-3	13	.
ASSPRQGEGEAF	TRBV7-8	TRBJ1-1	12	TRBD1
SAQGGLAGEQY	TRBV20-1	TRBJ2-7	11	TRBD2
ATSDGTGGISEAF	TRBV24-1	TRBJ1-1	13	TRBD1
ASSFGTDFSKNIQY	TRBV5-1	TRBJ2-4	14	.
ATSRDTLSDRHGEKLF	TRBV15	TRBJ1-4	16	.
ASSQVAGNTIY	TRBV4-2	TRBJ1-3	11	.
ASSYSRDSNSPLH	TRBV6-5	TRBJ1-6	13	.
SVSGDSYNEQF	TRBV29-1	TRBJ2-1	11	TRBD2
SARDASRQGTLH	TRBV20-1	TRBJ1-6	12	.
ASRTSGGSDTQY	TRBV19	TRBJ2-3	12	TRBD2
ASSQRGLGPTDTQY	TRBV3-1	TRBJ2-3	14	TRBD2
SASLAGGSTDTQY	TRBV20-1	TRBJ2-3	13	TRBD2
ASSPGLATNEQF	TRBV18	TRBJ2-1	12	TRBD2
SVDHSTDTQY	TRBV29-1	TRBJ2-3	10	.
SGEFTGGNTIY	TRBV29-1	TRBJ1-3	11	.
SAQGNGNQPQH	TRBV29-1	TRBJ1-5	11	.
ATSSEGGTMYNEQF	TRBV15	TRBJ2-1	14	.
ASSQEIAGGPDTQY	TRBV4-3	TRBJ2-3	14	TRBD2
ASSWEFGLGEQF	TRBV5-4	TRBJ2-1	12	.
SVDQVTGNEQF	TRBV29-1	TRBJ2-1	11	.
ASSLLAGFSGANVLT	TRBV27	TRBJ2-6	15	TRBD2
ASTSPGGVETQY	TRBV7-8	TRBJ2-5	12	TRBD2
ASSDTGLAGTLAKNIQY	TRBV28	TRBJ2-4	17	TRBD2
ASSLDSQDTQY	TRBV5-1	TRBJ2-3	11	.
ASSLPPGEDTQY	TRBV7-2	TRBJ2-3	12	.
ASTNLYSNQPQH	TRBV28	TRBJ1-5	12	.
ASSFLSSDQPQH	TRBV12-3/TRBV12-4	TRBJ1-5	12	.
ASREDLGSYEQY	TRBV10-2	TRBJ2-7	12	TRBD2
SAGPSDEKLF	TRBV20-1	TRBJ1-4	10	.
ASQGGIQPQH	TRBV28	TRBJ1-5	10	.
SALQGSAEKLF	TRBV20-1	TRBJ1-4	11	.
ASSYGPFRDTQY	TRBV6-6	TRBJ2-3	12	.
ASSPGQGAQETQY	TRBV18	TRBJ2-5	13	TRBD1
ASSLQIQMSSGNTIY	TRBV28	TRBJ1-3	15	.
ASSPPSGWNSPLH	TRBV28	TRBJ1-6	13	.
SVEGLSPYNEQF	TRBV29-1	TRBJ2-1	12	.
SANDRKTDTQY	TRBV20-1	TRBJ2-3	11	.
ASSLGGTPQETQY	TRBV5-1	TRBJ2-5	13	.
SAPQGPNQPQH	TRBV20-1	TRBJ1-5	11	.
ASSLGQYTEAF	TRBV6-5	TRBJ1-1	11	.
ASSFGQGGETQY	TRBV7-9	TRBJ2-5	12	TRBD1
ASSQDRGQGSEKLF	TRBV4-1	TRBJ1-4	14	TRBD1
ASSLELAAQTDTQY	TRBV5-1	TRBJ2-3	14	TRBD2
ASSLTGQGGGELF	TRBV11-2	TRBJ2-2	13	TRBD1